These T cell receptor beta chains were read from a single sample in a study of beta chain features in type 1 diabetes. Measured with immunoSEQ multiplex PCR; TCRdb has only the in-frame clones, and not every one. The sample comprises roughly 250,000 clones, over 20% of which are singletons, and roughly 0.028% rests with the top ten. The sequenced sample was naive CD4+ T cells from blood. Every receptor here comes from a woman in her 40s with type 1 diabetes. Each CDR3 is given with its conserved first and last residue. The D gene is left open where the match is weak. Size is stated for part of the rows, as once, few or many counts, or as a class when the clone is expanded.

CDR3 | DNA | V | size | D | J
CASSYQGGIEQYF | TGTGCCAGCAGCTACCAAGGGGGCATCGAGCAGTACTTC | TRBV7-2 | . | TRBD1 | TRBJ2-7
CASRRGMGTEAFF | TGTGCCAGCAGGCGAGGGATGGGCACTGAAGCTTTCTTT | TRBV2 | . | . | TRBJ1-1
CASSLTSGKDEQYF | TGTGCCAGCAGCTTGACTAGCGGGAAGGACGAGCAGTACTTC | TRBV5-4 | few | TRBD2 | TRBJ2-7
CASSYSRGAETQYF | TGTGCCAGCAGTTACTCGCGGGGCGCCGAGACCCAGTACTTC | TRBV6-6 | . | . | TRBJ2-5
CASSLQGEGSEKLFF | TGTGCCAGCAGTCTACAGGGGGAAGGAAGTGAAAAACTGTTTTTT | TRBV2 | . | TRBD1 | TRBJ1-4
CASSYSTPLGRTEAFF | TGTGCCAGCAGTTACTCGACACCCCTCGGGAGGACTGAAGCTTTCTTT | TRBV6-5 | . | . | TRBJ1-1
CASSQERAQGELFF | TGCGCCAGCAGCCAAGAAAGGGCCCAGGGGGAACTGTTTTTT | TRBV4-3 | few | TRBD1 | TRBJ1-4
CASSLGQGYNEQFF | TGTGCCAGCAGCCTGGGACAGGGTTACAATGAGCAGTTCTTC | TRBV11-3 | . | TRBD1 | TRBJ2-1
CASSTRRDSHTYGYTF | TGTGCCAGCTCTACCCGCCGGGACAGCCACACCTATGGCTACACCTTC | TRBV7-2 | . | TRBD1 | TRBJ1-2
CAISEYGAGAYEQYF | TGTGCCATCAGTGAATATGGAGCGGGAGCCTACGAGCAGTACTTC | TRBV10-3 | few | TRBD2 | TRBJ2-7
CASSQDHIVPGELFF | TGCGCCAGCAGCCAAGACCATATAGTCCCCGGGGAGCTGTTTTTT | TRBV4-1 | . | . | TRBJ2-2
CASSPRDRGMEETQYF | TGTGCCAGCAGCCCAAGGGACAGGGGGATGGAAGAGACCCAGTACTTC | TRBV9 | . | TRBD1 | TRBJ2-5
CASSVVASTDTQYF | TGTGCCAGCAGCGTAGTAGCTAGCACAGATACGCAGTATTTT | TRBV9 | . | . | TRBJ2-3
CASSPDRGFLYGYTF | TGCGCCAGCAGTCCCGACAGGGGATTTCTCTATGGCTACACCTTC | TRBV4-3 | . | TRBD1 | TRBJ1-2
CASSTQGLNTEAFF | TGTGCCAGCAGTACACAGGGCCTCAACACTGAAGCTTTCTTT | TRBV6-6 | few | . | TRBJ1-1
CASSTGLAANEQFF | TGTGCCAGCAGCACGGGACTAGCGGCCAATGAGCAGTTCTTC | TRBV7-2 | . | TRBD2 | TRBJ2-1
CASSVEPIEDTQYF | TGTGCCAGCAGCGTAGAACCTATCGAAGATACGCAGTATTTT | TRBV9 | few | . | TRBJ2-3
CASSQWQGTGELFF | TGTGCCAGCAGCCAATGGCAGGGGACCGGGGAGCTGTTTTTT | TRBV14 | . | . | TRBJ2-2
CASSERTGNEKLFF | TGTGCCAGCAGTGAAAGGACAGGGAATGAAAAACTGTTTTTT | TRBV2 | . | TRBD1 | TRBJ1-4
CASSPGAQVDYGYTF | TGTGCCAGCAGCCCCGGTGCGCAGGTGGACTATGGCTACACCTTC | TRBV9 | few | . | TRBJ1-2
CASSPGQEETQYF | TGTGCCAGCTCACCAGGACAGGAAGAGACCCAGTACTTC | TRBV18 | few | TRBD1 | TRBJ2-5
CASSLRTGGEAFF | TGCGCCAGCAGCCTCCGGACAGGGGGTGAAGCTTTCTTT | TRBV5-1 | . | TRBD1 | TRBJ1-1
CASSLDRAWTGELFF | TGCGCCAGCAGCCTGGACAGGGCTTGGACCGGGGAGCTGTTTTTT | TRBV5-1 | few | TRBD1 | TRBJ2-2
CASSVGSGGNQPQHF | TGTGCCAGCAGCGTAGGGTCAGGGGGCAATCAGCCCCAGCATTTT | TRBV9 | few | . | TRBJ1-5
CAWSYRDTGELFF | TGTGCCTGGAGTTACAGGGACACCGGGGAGCTGTTTTTT | TRBV30 | . | . | TRBJ2-2
CASSPRAGYSSYEQYF | TGTGCCAGCTCACCACGTGCAGGGTACTCCTCCTACGAGCAGTACTTC | TRBV18 | few | . | TRBJ2-7
CASSRQGRETQYF | TGTGCCAGCAGTCGGCAGGGTCGGGAGACCCAGTACTTC | TRBV2 | . | . | TRBJ2-5
CASSGPSLSKDTQYF | TGTGCCAGCAGCGGGCCGAGTCTTTCGAAGGATACGCAGTATTTT | TRBV7-9 | few | . | TRBJ2-3
CASSAPFGTSHGGYTF | TGTGCCAGCAGTGCCCCATTTGGGACTTCCCATGGGGGCTACACCTTC | TRBV27 | . | . | TRBJ1-2
CASSLLDQPQHF | TGTGCCAGCAGCTTACTTGATCAGCCCCAGCATTTT | TRBV5-6 | . | . | TRBJ1-5
CASSPASGATDTQYF | TGTGCCAGCTCACCGGCTAGCGGGGCGACAGATACGCAGTATTTT | TRBV18 | few | TRBD2 | TRBJ2-3
CACGREGTDTQYF | TGTGCCTGTGGTCGGGAAGGGACAGATACGCAGTATTTT | TRBV30 | few | . | TRBJ2-3
CASSRGGGTGSYEQYF | TGTGCCAGCAGCCGGGGTGGCGGGACAGGGTCTTACGAGCAGTACTTC | TRBV7-9 | . | TRBD1 | TRBJ2-7
CASSLAESYEAFF | TGCGCCAGCAGCTTGGCGGAGTCGTATGAAGCTTTCTTT | TRBV5-1 | few | . | TRBJ1-1
CASSADRDNYGYTF | TGTGCCAGCTCCGCGGACAGGGATAACTATGGCTACACCTTC | TRBV18 | few | TRBD1 | TRBJ1-2
CSVEGRGKINEQFF | TGCAGCGTTGAGGGCAGGGGGAAAATTAATGAGCAGTTCTTC | TRBV29-1 | . | TRBD1 | TRBJ2-1
CASSPLGQDNQPQHF | TGTGCCAGCTCACCCCTGGGACAGGACAATCAGCCCCAGCATTTT | TRBV18 | . | TRBD1 | TRBJ1-5
CASSQGPRGSGYAYEQYF | TGCGCCAGCAGCCAAGGTCCTCGGGGAAGCGGATACGCCTACGAGCAGTACTTC | TRBV4-1 | . | . | TRBJ2-7
CASSPDNNYGYTF | TGTGCCAGCTCACCGGACAATAACTATGGCTACACCTTC | TRBV18 | . | . | TRBJ1-2
CASSQDRGQIYGYTF | TGCGCCAGCAGCCAAGATCGGGGACAGATCTATGGCTACACCTTC | TRBV4-1 | few | TRBD1 | TRBJ1-2
CASSFQADNSPLHF | TGTGCCAGCAGCTTCCAAGCGGATAATTCACCCCTCCACTTT | TRBV7-9 | few | . | TRBJ1-6
CASSPRADTEAFF | TGTGCCAGCTCACCCAGGGCGGACACTGAAGCTTTCTTT | TRBV18 | . | . | TRBJ1-1
CASSAADRVWGYTF | TGTGCCAGCAGCGCCGCCGACAGGGTATGGGGCTACACCTTC | TRBV9 | . | TRBD1 | TRBJ1-2
CASSQEWDRENSPLHF | TGCGCCAGCAGCCAAGAATGGGACAGGGAGAATTCACCCCTCCACTTT | TRBV4-1 | . | TRBD1 | TRBJ1-6
CAWRSRVAKNIQYF | TGTGCCTGGAGGAGTCGAGTAGCCAAAAACATTCAGTACTTC | TRBV30 | few | . | TRBJ2-4